Listed below are T cell receptor beta chains from one sample, sequenced in a study of T cell responses to AZD1222 COVID-19 vaccine. The assay was immunoSEQ multiplex PCR, and TCRdb's table has in-frame clones only and misses some. The sample contains 150,000 to 200,000 clones, about 90% of which appear only once. Sequenced here: peripheral blood, sampled 28 days after the second AZD1222 dose. The receptors here all came from an adult who received the AZD1222 COVID-19 vaccine. CDR3s include the opening cysteine and the closing phenylalanine or tryptophan. Each record gives: D gene, J gene, clone size, V gene, CDR3 protein, CDR3 DNA. A D gene is named only where the DNA matches it firmly. Where a row states a size, it is once, few, many or the class of an expanded clone; other rows omit it.

>TRBD2|TRBJ2-1|-|TRBV7-2
CASDRLAGGTEQFF
TGTGCCAGCGATAGACTAGCGGGGGGCACTGAGCAGTTCTTC
>TRBD1|TRBJ1-1|-|TRBV19
CASSTRDRGFTEAFF
TGTGCCAGTAGTACCCGGGACAGGGGTTTCACTGAAGCTTTCTTT
>-|TRBJ1-1|once|TRBV19
CASSIVLVKNTEAFF
TGTGCCAGTAGTATCGTTCTAGTGAAAAACACTGAAGCTTTCTTT
>-|TRBJ2-7|-|TRBV7-3
CASSLSPKNEQYF
TGTGCCAGCAGCTTAAGCCCCAAGAACGAGCAGTACTTC
>TRBD1|TRBJ1-2|-|TRBV5-8
CASSLGRGQVYGYTF
TGTGCCAGCAGCTTGGGCAGGGGACAGGTCTATGGCTACACCTTC
>-|TRBJ1-1|-|TRBV9
CASSSQDLGNTEAFF
TGTGCCAGCAGCAGCCAGGATTTAGGGAACACTGAAGCTTTCTTT
>-|TRBJ1-6|-|TRBV11-2
CASSPRGGGSSPLHF
TGTGCCAGCAGCCCTCGGGGGGGAGGATCTTCACCCCTCCACTTT
>TRBD1|TRBJ1-5|-|TRBV6-5
CASSPGGGSGQPQHF
TGTGCCAGCAGCCCCGGAGGGGGCTCTGGGCAGCCCCAGCATTTT
>-|TRBJ1-3|few|TRBV7-4
CASSLTGQRSGNTIYF
TGTGCCAGCAGCCTGACGGGACAACGCTCTGGAAACACCATATATTTT
>-|TRBJ2-5|-|TRBV7-9
CASSLGGRETQYF
TGTGCCAGCAGCTTAGGGGGGCGAGAGACCCAGTACTTC
>TRBD2|TRBJ2-1|-|TRBV19
CASSSGTSGFDEQFF
TGTGCCAGTAGTTCCGGGACTAGCGGTTTTGATGAGCAGTTCTTC
>TRBD2|TRBJ2-3|-|TRBV4-3
CASSQDSGGAKDTQYF
TGCGCCAGCAGCCAGGATAGCGGGGGGGCCAAAGATACGCAGTATTTT
>-|TRBJ1-2|-|TRBV6-5
CASITPPRDYGYTF
TGTGCCAGCATTACTCCGCCTCGGGACTATGGCTACACCTTC
>-|TRBJ1-2|-|TRBV5-1
CASSPDRYGYTF
TGCGCCAGCAGCCCGGACAGATATGGCTACACCTTC
>TRBD1|TRBJ2-7|once|TRBV19
CASSPQNRGTTYEQYF
TGTGCCAGTAGTCCGCAAAACAGGGGGACAACCTACGAGCAGTACTTC
>-|TRBJ1-3|-|TRBV13
CASSSDRLSGNTIYF
TGTGCCAGCAGCTCGGACAGACTCTCTGGAAACACCATATATTTT
>-|TRBJ1-4|-|TRBV5-1
CASSPVLASNEKLFF
TGCGCCAGCAGCCCCGTCTTAGCTTCTAATGAAAAACTGTTTTTT
>TRBD1|TRBJ2-3|-|TRBV5-8
CASSFDRVEDTDTQYF
TGTGCCAGCAGCTTTGACAGGGTCGAAGACACAGATACGCAGTATTTT
>TRBD1|TRBJ1-5|-|TRBV19
CASNDRVWGSNQPQHF
TGTGCCAGTAATGACAGGGTTTGGGGTAGCAATCAGCCCCAGCATTTT
>TRBD2|TRBJ2-1|-|TRBV11-2
CASSLLAGGNEQFF
TGTGCCAGCAGCCTACTAGCGGGGGGGAATGAGCAGTTCTTC
>TRBD2|TRBJ2-5|-|TRBV6-4
CASSDCGTSGGLYQETQYF
TGTGCCAGCAGTGACTGTGGGACTAGCGGGGGCCTGTACCAAGAGACCCAGTACTTC
>-|TRBJ2-1|-|TRBV7-2
CASRIKYEQFF
TGTGCCAGCAGGATAAAGTATGAGCAGTTCTTC
>-|TRBJ1-2|-|TRBV4-3
CASSQERDGGYGYTF
TGCGCCAGCAGCCAAGAAAGGGACGGAGGGTATGGCTACACCTTC
>TRBD1|TRBJ1-1|-|TRBV12-3/TRBV12-4
CASRLQGLRAGFF
TGTGCCAGCAGGCTACAGGGGCTCCGGGCCGGATTCTTT
>-|TRBJ1-5|-|TRBV19
CASSIRRYSNQPQHF
TGTGCCAGTAGTATACGGCGCTATAGCAATCAGCCCCAGCATTTT
>-|TRBJ1-2|-|TRBV5-8
CASSLTGFGGYTF
TGTGCCAGCAGCTTGACAGGTTTTGGGGGCTACACCTTC
>-|TRBJ1-6|-|TRBV15
CATSRDPGVDNSPLHF
TGTGCCACCAGCAGAGATCCAGGGGTTGATAATTCACCCCTCCACTTT
>TRBD1|TRBJ2-5|-|TRBV10-3
CAISVQGGQETQYF
TGTGCCATCAGTGTACAGGGGGGTCAAGAGACCCAGTACTTC
>-|TRBJ2-1|-|TRBV6-5
CASLRLLGEQFF
TGTGCCAGCTTACGGCTTCTTGGAGAGCAGTTCTTC
>TRBD1|TRBJ1-2|-|TRBV19
CASSNFGQGLLNYGYTF
TGTGCCAGTAGTAATTTCGGACAGGGCCTTCTTAACTATGGCTACACCTTC
>-|TRBJ1-2|-|TRBV29-1
CSVGRTELNYGYTF
TGCAGCGTTGGGCGGACGGAACTCAACTATGGCTACACCTTC
>-|TRBJ2-7|-|TRBV6-5
CASRGAAYEQYF
TGTGCCAGCAGGGGGGCGGCCTACGAGCAGTACTTC
>TRBD2|TRBJ2-1|-|TRBV28
CASSFSSGGRYNEQFF
TGTGCCAGCAGTTTCTCTAGCGGGGGGCGGTACAATGAGCAGTTCTTC
>TRBD1|TRBJ1-5|-|TRBV19
CASSPPGTGVGGNQPQHF
TGTGCCAGTAGTCCCCCCGGGACAGGGGTAGGGGGCAATCAGCCCCAGCATTTT
>-|TRBJ1-3|-|TRBV3-1/TRBV3-2
CASSQDRGGRVAGNTIYF
TGTGCCAGCAGCCAAGATCGGGGGGGGCGTGTAGCGGGAAACACCATATATTTT
>-|TRBJ1-1|-|TRBV10-2
CATLQTDEAFF
TGCGCCACCCTCCAAACCGATGAAGCTTTCTTT
>-|TRBJ2-7|-|TRBV2
CASSETGSPGEQYF
TGTGCCAGCAGTGAAACAGGGAGCCCAGGGGAGCAGTACTTC
>-|TRBJ1-1|-|TRBV19
CASSRGGITEAFF
TGTGCCAGTAGTCGCGGGGGAATCACTGAAGCTTTCTTT
>-|TRBJ1-3|-|TRBV7-6
CASSRLSSGNTIYF
TGTGCCAGCAGCAGACTGAGCTCTGGAAACACCATATATTTT
>TRBD1|TRBJ1-4|-|TRBV4-3
CASSVDRLSEKLFF
TGCGCCAGCAGCGTGGACAGGTTGAGTGAAAAACTGTTTTTT
>-|TRBJ2-3|-|TRBV19
CASSIGAVSTDTQYF
TGTGCCAGTAGTATCGGTGCGGTTAGCACAGATACGCAGTATTTT
>-|TRBJ1-1|-|TRBV9
CASSVRGEGEAFF
TGTGCCAGCAGCGTCCGGGGAGAGGGTGAAGCTTTCTTT
>TRBD1|TRBJ1-2|-|TRBV19
CASSIDRQGDGYTF
TGTGCCAGTAGTATAGATCGACAGGGCGATGGCTACACCTTC
>-|TRBJ2-1|-|TRBV9
CASSALTGSSYNEQFF
TGTGCCAGCAGCGCCCTAACAGGGAGCTCCTACAATGAGCAGTTCTTC
>TRBD1|TRBJ1-1|-|TRBV28
CASRPTGGKYTEAFF
TGTGCCAGCAGACCGACAGGGGGCAAGTACACTGAAGCTTTCTTT
>-|TRBJ1-5|few|TRBV2
CASSEGQRGLNQPQHF
TGTGCCAGCAGTGAAGGACAGAGGGGACTCAATCAGCCCCAGCATTTT
>-|TRBJ1-3|few|TRBV12-2
CASRRLVPNGQTKGNTIYF
TGTGCAAGTCGACGCTTAGTTCCGAATGGGCAGACTAAGGGAAACACCATATATTTT
>-|TRBJ1-3|-|TRBV28
CASSDIQSANTIYF
TGTGCCAGCAGTGATATCCAGTCCGCTAACACCATATATTTT
>TRBD1|TRBJ2-7|-|TRBV19
CATGKGAGYEQYF
TGTGCCACGGGGAAGGGGGCAGGCTACGAGCAGTACTTC
>-|TRBJ1-3|-|TRBV3-1/TRBV3-2
CASSQQGLQGNTIYF
TGTGCCAGCAGCCAACAGGGGTTGCAAGGAAACACCATATATTTT
>TRBD1|TRBJ2-3|-|TRBV3-1/TRBV3-2
CASSQKGQVGDTQYF
TGTGCCAGCAGCCAAAAGGGACAGGTGGGGGATACGCAGTATTTT
>TRBD1|TRBJ1-1|-|TRBV2
CASSLNRGLDEAFF
TGTGCCAGCAGTTTGAACAGGGGGCTGGATGAAGCTTTCTTT
>-|TRBJ1-1|-|TRBV11-2
CASSLKQDTEAFF
TGTGCCAGCAGCTTAAAACAAGACACTGAAGCTTTCTTT
>-|TRBJ1-2|-|TRBV2
CASSEENYGYTF
TGTGCCAGCAGTGAGGAGAACTATGGCTACACCTTC
>-|TRBJ2-7|few|TRBV16
CASSQGSYEQYF
TGTGCCAGCAGCCAAGGCTCCTACGAGCAGTACTTC
>-|TRBJ2-6|-|TRBV11-3
CASSLGGTGSGANVLTF
TGTGCCAGCAGCTTAGGGGGGACTGGCTCTGGGGCCAACGTCCTGACTTTC
>-|TRBJ2-3|once|TRBV7-3
CASSLTSSTDTQYF
TGTGCCAGCAGCTTAACGAGCAGCACAGATACGCAGTATTTT